These 25 T cell receptor beta chains came from one sample sequenced in a study of T cell responses to AZD1222 COVID-19 vaccine (dated by TCRdb to the early 2020s). Library preparation was by the immunoSEQ multiplex PCR assay. TCRdb stores this immuneACCESS table with in-frame sequences only. Part of the clones is absent; in the studies checked, under half of the shortfall reflects unresolved V genes, and no reason is known for the rest. Here the sample has roughly 140,000 clones; about 90% occur a single time. About a tenth of the sample goes to the ten largest clones. The sample's time point label, decoded: about 28 days (+/-7) after the second vaccine dose. The sample in question was peripheral blood, obtained 28 days after the second AZD1222 dose. Receptor source: an adult who received the AZD1222 COVID-19 vaccine.

V and J are TRBV19 and TRBJ1-6; TRBD1 might be the D (6 bases). Trimming left V 0 bases short and J 7 bases short, with 19 bases between. Germline V gene lookup returns CDR1 LNHDA and CDR2 SQIVND (reference sequence). This CDR3 is built from 18 residues. CDR3 nucleotide sequence: TGTGCCAGTAGTATAGATCCGCAGGGGAGGATTGGAAATTCACCCCTCCACTTT. Its translation: CASSIDPQGRIGNSPLHF.

The V and J genes are TRBV6-6 and TRBJ1-1, with D possibly matching TRBD1 (5 bases). The CDR3 totals 14 residues. Trimming pared 2 bases from V and 0 bases from J, leaving 7 bases between. Germline V gene data show CDR1 as MNHNY and CDR2 as SVGAGI (reference sequence). The CDR3 DNA sequence: TGTGCCAGCAGTTACGGGGGGGTGAACACTGAAGCTTTCTTT. It encodes CASSYGGVNTEAFF.

The chain links TRBV28 to TRBJ1-1; TRBD1 agrees at 8 bases. Germline CDR1 is MDHEN and CDR2 is SYDVKM. The CDR3 has 16 residues. With 3 bases clipped from V and 0 bases from J, the junction kept 6 bases outside the gene matches. Here the CDR3 DNA reads TGTGCCAGCAGTTTCCCGGGACAGGTATTGAACACTGAAGCTTTCTTT. Amino acids: CASSFPGQVLNTEAFF. Full variable domain (missing parts from reference TRBV28 and TRBJ1-1): DVKVTQSSRYLVKRTGEKVFLECVQDMDHENMFWYRQDPGLGLRLIYFSYDVKMKEKGDIPEGYSVSREKKERFSLILESASTNQTSMYLCASSFPGQVLNTEAFFGQGTRLTVV.

This clone was seen only once. This chain uses TRBV19 with TRBJ2-2; D possibly corresponds to TRBD2 (5 bases). The CDR3 extends over 12 amino acids. Germline V gene data show CDR1 as LNHDA and CDR2 as SQIVND (reference sequence). V lost 6 bases to trimming and J lost 6 bases, with 8 bases between them. The CDR3 is CASSPGAGELFF. As DNA, the CDR3 is TGTGCCAGTAGCCCCGGGGCCGGGGAGCTGTTTTTT.

The chain employs TRBV19 and TRBJ1-2, with D tentatively TRBD1 (5 bases). CDR3 length: 14 amino acids. Per the germline V gene, CDR1 is LNHDA and CDR2 is SQIVND (reference sequence). Between the trimmed V and J ends, which lost 4 bases and 8 bases, there was a span of 17 bases. The CDR3 sequence is CASSNAGQRKGYTF. CDR3 DNA sequence: TGTGCCAGTAGTAATGCAGGGCAACGTAAAGGCTACACCTTC.

The V and J genes are TRBV14 and TRBJ1-2, with 10 bases matching TRBD1. The CDR3 sequence is 17 residues long. V lost 0 bases and J lost 1; bases outside the gene matches: 5. Germline CDR1 and CDR2: SGHDN and FVKESK. CDR3 DNA: TGTGCCAGCAGCCAAGATGGGACAGGGGATATTAACTATGGCTACACCTTC. Protein product: CASSQDGTGDINYGYTF.

CDR3 residues: CASSLALSSGGQETQYF. As DNA, the CDR3 is TGTGCCAGCAGCTTAGCGCTTTCTAGCGGGGGCCAAGAGACCCAGTACTTC. The chain combines TRBV7-9 with TRBJ2-5; TRBD2 matches 10 bases. The V gene's germline CDR1 is SEHNR and CDR2 FQNEAQ (reference sequence). This CDR3 region has 17 residues. Trimming took 0 bases from V and 1 from J; bases not matched to a gene: 5.

This clone appeared once. V usage is TRBV27 and J usage is TRBJ1-3; D uncertain. The germline gives CDR1 MNHEY, CDR2 SMNVEV (reference sequence). The length of the CDR3 is 14 residues. V lost 4 bases to trimming and J lost 4 bases, with 11 bases between them. The CDR3 is CASSSPARGNTIYF. DNA of the CDR3: TGTGCCAGCAGTTCCCCGGCTAGGGGAAACACCATATATTTT.

V usage is TRBV24-1 and J usage is TRBJ2-2; 11 nucleotides match TRBD1. The length of the CDR3 is 15 residues. Losses at the gene ends were 4 bases for V and 3 bases for J; bases not matched to a gene: 0. Germline CDR1 KGHDR, CDR2 SFDVKD. CDR3 bases: TGTGCCACCAGTGAGGGACAGGGGGACACCGGGGAGCTGTTTTTT. Protein product: CATSEGQGDTGELFF.

V and J are TRBV7-2 and TRBJ2-7; D not resolved. The CDR3 is 14 residues long. With 4 bases removed from V and 2 bases from J, the gap between germline ends came to 12 bases. Germline CDR1 and CDR2: SGHTA and FQGNSA. The CDR3 nucleotides are TGTGCCAGCAGCTACCGAGCGTCGACCTACGAGCAGTACGTC. It translates to CASSYRASTYEQYV.

V and J are TRBV2 and TRBJ1-2; TRBD1 matches 7 bases. CDR1 and CDR2 (germline): SNHLY, FYNNEI. The V gene end was trimmed by 5 bases and the J gene end by 3 bases; junction bases not matched to a gene: 3. The CDR3 is 13 residues long. CDR3 nucleotide sequence: TGTGCCAGCAGTTCGGGACAGTACTATGGCTACACCTTC. Residues: CASSSGQYYGYTF.

This clone was observed once. This chain uses TRBV3-1 (or the pseudogene TRBV3-2) with TRBJ2-3; 10 bases match TRBD2. The CDR3 runs to 15 residues. Germline V gives CDR1 LGHDT, CDR2 YNNKEL (reference sequence). The J segment lost 3 bases and the V segment lost 5 bases, leaving 5 bases of the junction unmatched. The CDR3 spells CASSTAGGFTDTQYF. The CDR3 nucleotides are TGTGCCAGCAGCACAGCGGGGGGGTTTACAGATACGCAGTATTTT.

The rearrangement uses TRBV25-1 and TRBJ1-1, with D perhaps TRBD1 (5 bases). V was trimmed by 0 bases and J by 8 bases, leaving 13 bases between them. In germline, CDR1 is MGHDK, CDR2 SYGVNS. The CDR3 is made up of 14 amino acids. CDR3 DNA: TGTGCCAGCAGTGAATATGGGGAGGGGCTAGAAGCTTTCTTT. This gives the protein CASSEYGEGLEAFF.

CDR3 amino acids: CSVGPSRSLAGGPNEQFF. The CDR3 bases are TGCAGCGTTGGCCCCTCTCGTTCACTAGCGGGGGGGCCCAATGAGCAGTTCTTC. V gene TRBV29-1 combines with J gene TRBJ2-1, with 13 bases identical to TRBD2. The V gene's germline CDR1 is SQVTM and CDR2 ANQGSEA. J was trimmed by 6 bases and V by 4 bases; bases with no gene match: 15. This CDR3 has 18 amino acids.

The chain recombines TRBV24-1 with TRBJ2-3; 7 bases map to TRBD1. Germline CDR1 reads KGHDR; CDR2 reads SFDVKD. The CDR3 runs to 14 residues. V was clipped by 9 bases and J by 0 bases; unmatched bases: 5. The CDR3 bases are TGTGCCACCTCCCCGGGACAGAGCACAGATACGCAGTATTTT. Amino acid sequence: CATSPGQSTDTQYF.

The chain has TRBV29-1 and TRBJ1-1; D might be TRBD1 (5 bases). With 4 bases removed from V and 0 bases from J, the gap between germline ends came to 12 bases. CDR1 and CDR2 from the germline V gene are SQVTM and ANQGSEA. CDR3 length: 14 amino acids. The CDR3 here is CSVVGWGMNTEAFF. The CDR3 bases are TGCAGCGTTGTGGGGTGGGGGATGAACACTGAAGCTTTCTTT.

The CDR3 loop reads CASSIQPGANQPQHF. The CDR3 DNA follows: TGTGCCAGTAGTATCCAACCTGGGGCCAATCAGCCCCAGCATTTT. The chain uses TRBV19 and TRBJ1-5; perhaps TRBD1 as D (5 bases). The ends were cut back, 3 bases at V and 3 bases at J, with 12 bases in the middle. Germline V CDR1 and CDR2: LNHDA, SQIVND (reference sequence). This CDR3 is built from 15 residues.

The chain carries TRBV4-1 and TRBJ2-7; 8 positions match TRBD2. CDR3 length equals 18 residues. Germline CDR1 is MGHRA and CDR2 is YSYEKL. With V trimmed by 1 base and J by 5 bases, 16 bases remained unmatched. The CDR3 reads CASSQGLLGQREFNEQYF. CDR3 bases: TGCGCCAGCAGCCAAGGATTGCTCGGGCAGCGGGAGTTCAACGAGCAGTACTTC.

This chain connects TRBV7-2 to TRBJ2-7; the match to TRBD2 covers 8 bases. The germline V gene has CDR1 SGHTA and CDR2 FQGNSA. The CDR3 runs 14 residues. J was trimmed by 6 bases and V by 5 bases; bases with no gene match: 9. The CDR3 protein is CASSTSGGPREQYF. CDR3 in DNA: TGTGCCAGCAGCACGAGCGGGGGACCCCGCGAGCAGTACTTC.

The J gene is TRBJ1-1, the V gene TRBV5-3; D is uncertain. TRBV5-3 is noted as an ORF with a role that remains uncertain. V gave up 0 bases and J gave up 1 base, with 10 bases separating them. CDR3 length equals 15 residues. CDR3 sequence (DNA): TGTGCCAGAAGCTTGGTAGGACGACCGAACACTGAAGCTTTCTTT. Its protein product is CARSLVGRPNTEAFF.

The chain combines TRBV6-6 with TRBJ1-1; 7 nucleotides align to TRBD1. The CDR3 extends over 14 amino acids. The germline gives CDR1 MNHNY, CDR2 SVGAGI (reference sequence). J gave up 1 base and V 5 bases, and 4 bases lay outside the gene matches. CDR3 in DNA: TGTGCCAGCAGTGAGACAGGGACGAACACTGAAGCTTTCTTT. It is translated as CASSETGTNTEAFF.

The J gene is TRBJ1-1, the V gene TRBV2, with 7 positions matching TRBD1. The CDR3 length is 14 residues. Per germline, CDR1 SNHLY and CDR2 FYNNEI. With V trimmed by 7 bases and J by 1 base, 6 bases remained unmatched. This CDR3 is CASTPQGKNTEAFF. CDR3 coding DNA: TGTGCCAGCACCCCACAGGGGAAGAACACTGAAGCTTTCTTT. Supplemented by reference TRBV2 and TRBJ1-1, the full variable domain reads EPEVTQTPSHQVTQMGQEVILRCVPISNHLYFYWYRQILGQKVEFLVSFYNNEISEKSEIFDDQFSVERPDGSNFTLKIRSTKLEDSAMYFCASTPQGKNTEAFFGQGTRLTVV.

V usage is TRBV7-9 and J usage is TRBJ2-3; 13 bases are shared with TRBD2. Germline values: CDR1 SEHNR, CDR2 FQNEAQ (reference sequence). With 5 bases clipped from V and 0 bases from J, the junction kept 5 bases outside the gene matches. The CDR3 sequence is 17 residues long. The CDR3 loop reads CASSRTSGRPSTDTQYF. The CDR3 region has the DNA TGTGCCAGCAGCCGGACTAGCGGGAGACCAAGCACAGATACGCAGTATTTT.

The chain carries TRBV18 and TRBJ2-1; a weak D match, TRBD2 (6 bases). CDR3 length: 16 amino acids. Germline V gene lookup returns CDR1 KGHSH and CDR2 LQKENI. Trimming cost V 2 bases and J 0 bases, with 11 bases left between them. The CDR3 protein is CASSPVGGPSYNEQFF. CDR3 nucleotides: TGTGCCAGCTCACCAGTCGGGGGACCCTCCTACAATGAGCAGTTCTTC.

This chain joins TRBV9 and TRBJ2-3; TRBD2 matches 8 bases. The V segment lost 1 base and the J segment 2 bases; nucleotides outside the gene matches: 3. The V gene's germline CDR1 is SGDLS and CDR2 YYNGEE. The CDR3 is 15 amino acids. This CDR3 reads CASSVTSGNTDTQYF. The CDR3 DNA sequence: TGTGCCAGCAGCGTAACTAGCGGTAACACAGATACGCAGTATTTT.